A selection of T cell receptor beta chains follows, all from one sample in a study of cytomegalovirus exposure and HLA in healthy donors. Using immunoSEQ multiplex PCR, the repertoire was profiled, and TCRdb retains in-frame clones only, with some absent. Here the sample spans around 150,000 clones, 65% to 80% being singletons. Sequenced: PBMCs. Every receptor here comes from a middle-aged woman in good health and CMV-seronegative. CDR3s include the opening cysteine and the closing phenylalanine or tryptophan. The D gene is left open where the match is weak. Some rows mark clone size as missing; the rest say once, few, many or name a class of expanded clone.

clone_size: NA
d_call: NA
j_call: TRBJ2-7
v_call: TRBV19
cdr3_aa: CASRGTTKYEQYF
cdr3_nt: TGTGCCAGTAGGGGTACTACTAAATACGAGCAGTACTTC

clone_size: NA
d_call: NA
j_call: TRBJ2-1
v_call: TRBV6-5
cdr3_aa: CASSYVGAGYNEQFF
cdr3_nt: TGTGCCAGCAGTTACGTGGGGGCAGGTTACAATGAGCAGTTCTTC

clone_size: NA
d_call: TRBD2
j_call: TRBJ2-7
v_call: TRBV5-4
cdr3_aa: CASSPGTSATALEQYF
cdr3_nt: TGTGCCAGCAGCCCGGGGACTAGCGCAACCGCCTTGGAGCAGTACTTC

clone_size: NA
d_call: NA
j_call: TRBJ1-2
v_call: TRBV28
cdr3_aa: CASRLPWEYGYTF
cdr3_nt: TGTGCCAGCAGACTACCTTGGGAGTATGGCTACACCTTC

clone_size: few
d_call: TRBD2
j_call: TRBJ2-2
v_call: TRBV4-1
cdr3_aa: CASSQEGGMNTGELFF
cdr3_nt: TGCGCCAGCAGCCAAGAGGGGGGGATGAACACCGGGGAGCTGTTTTTT

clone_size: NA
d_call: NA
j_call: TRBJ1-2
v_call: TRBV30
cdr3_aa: CAWSVQDGYTF
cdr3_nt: TGTGCCTGGAGTGTACAGGATGGCTACACCTTC

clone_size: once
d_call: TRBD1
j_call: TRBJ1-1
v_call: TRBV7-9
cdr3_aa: CASSSGQGDTEAFF
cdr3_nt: TGTGCCAGCAGCTCTGGGCAGGGGGACACTGAAGCTTTCTTT

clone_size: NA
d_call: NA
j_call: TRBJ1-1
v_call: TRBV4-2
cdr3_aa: CASSQRTSPYTEAFF
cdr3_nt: TGTGCCAGCAGCCAGAGGACAAGCCCGTACACTGAAGCTTTCTTT

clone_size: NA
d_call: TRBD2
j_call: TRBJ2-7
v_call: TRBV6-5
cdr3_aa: CASRSRRTSGYEQYF
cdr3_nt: TGTGCCAGCAGGTCCCGGCGGACTAGCGGCTACGAGCAGTACTTC

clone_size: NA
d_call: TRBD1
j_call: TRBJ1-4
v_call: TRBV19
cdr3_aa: CASRRIQGALEKLFF
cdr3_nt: TGTGCCAGTAGACGCATACAGGGGGCTCTTGAAAAACTGTTTTTT

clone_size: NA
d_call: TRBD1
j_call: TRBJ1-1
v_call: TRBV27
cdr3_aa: CASRGTGLNTEAFF
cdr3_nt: TGTGCCAGCAGGGGGACAGGCTTGAACACTGAAGCTTTCTTT

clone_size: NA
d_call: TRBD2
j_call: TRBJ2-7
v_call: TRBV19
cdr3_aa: CASTPGGAYEQYF
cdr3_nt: TGTGCCAGTACCCCGGGAGGGGCCTACGAGCAGTACTTC

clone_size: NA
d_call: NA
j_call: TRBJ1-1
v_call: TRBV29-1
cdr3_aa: CSVEGPTGMNTEAFF
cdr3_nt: TGCAGCGTTGAAGGACCGACAGGAATGAACACTGAAGCTTTCTTT

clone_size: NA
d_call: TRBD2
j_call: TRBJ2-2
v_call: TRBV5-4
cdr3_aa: CASSPGGLAGVATGELFF
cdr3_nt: TGTGCCAGCAGCCCCGGGGGACTAGCGGGAGTGGCCACCGGGGAGCTGTTTTTT

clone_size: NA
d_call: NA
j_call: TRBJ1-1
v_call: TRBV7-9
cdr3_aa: CASSFGESTEAFF
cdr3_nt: TGTGCCAGCAGCTTTGGTGAGAGCACTGAAGCTTTCTTT

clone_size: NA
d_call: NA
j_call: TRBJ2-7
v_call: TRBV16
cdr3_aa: CASSQFREGNEQYF
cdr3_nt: TGTGCCAGCAGCCAATTTCGCGAGGGTAACGAGCAGTACTTC

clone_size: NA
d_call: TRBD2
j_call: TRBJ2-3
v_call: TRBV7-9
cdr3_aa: CASSFLAGMRTDTQYF
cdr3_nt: TGTGCCAGCAGCTTCTTAGCGGGAATGCGCACAGATACGCAGTATTTT

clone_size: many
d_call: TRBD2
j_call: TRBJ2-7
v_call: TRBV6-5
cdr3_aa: CASSYGAGEAYEQYF
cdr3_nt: TGTGCCAGCAGTTACGGAGCGGGAGAAGCGTACGAGCAGTACTTC

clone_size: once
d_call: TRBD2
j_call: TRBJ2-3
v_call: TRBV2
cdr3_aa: CASQGLAETDTQYF
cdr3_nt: TGTGCCAGCCAGGGACTAGCGGAGACAGATACGCAGTATTTT

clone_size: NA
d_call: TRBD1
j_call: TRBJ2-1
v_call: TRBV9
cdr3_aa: CASSGQGWTYNEQFF
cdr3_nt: TGTGCCAGCAGCGGACAGGGATGGACCTACAATGAGCAGTTCTTC

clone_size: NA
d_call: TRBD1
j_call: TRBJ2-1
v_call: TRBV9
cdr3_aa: CASSVVGTGYYGEQFF
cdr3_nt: TGTGCCAGCAGCGTAGTTGGGACAGGGTATTATGGTGAGCAGTTCTTC

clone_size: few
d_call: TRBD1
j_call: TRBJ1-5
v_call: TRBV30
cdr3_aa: CAWSPGQVNQPQHF
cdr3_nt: TGTGCCTGGAGTCCAGGACAGGTCAATCAGCCCCAGCATTTT

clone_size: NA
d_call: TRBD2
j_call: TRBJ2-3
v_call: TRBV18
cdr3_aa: CASSLTSELGTDTQYF
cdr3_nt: TGTGCCAGCTCGTTGACTAGCGAATTGGGCACAGATACGCAGTATTTT

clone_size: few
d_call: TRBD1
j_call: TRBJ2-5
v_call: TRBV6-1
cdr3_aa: CASSAPTGYQETQYF
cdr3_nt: TGTGCCAGCAGTGCTCCGACAGGGTACCAAGAGACCCAGTACTTC

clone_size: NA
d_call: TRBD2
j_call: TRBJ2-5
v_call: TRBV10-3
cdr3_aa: CAINPGAGEETQYF
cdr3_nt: TGTGCCATCAATCCCGGCGCGGGAGAAGAGACCCAGTACTTC

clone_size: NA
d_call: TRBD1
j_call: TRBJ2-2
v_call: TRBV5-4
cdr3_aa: CASSIDRAGTGELFF
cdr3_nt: TGTGCCAGCAGTATCGACAGGGCCGGCACCGGGGAGCTGTTTTTT

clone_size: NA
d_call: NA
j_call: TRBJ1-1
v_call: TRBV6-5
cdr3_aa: CASSYSGKNTEAFF
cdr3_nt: TGTGCCAGCAGTTACTCCGGGAAGAACACTGAAGCTTTCTTT

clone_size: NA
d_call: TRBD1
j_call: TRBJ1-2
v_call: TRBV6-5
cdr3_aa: CASSSRDSTLYGYTF
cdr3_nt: TGTGCCAGCAGTAGCCGGGACAGCACCTTGTATGGCTACACCTTC

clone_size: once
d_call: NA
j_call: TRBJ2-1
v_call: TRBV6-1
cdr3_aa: CASSDPYDEQFF
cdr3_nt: TGTGCCAGCAGTGACCCGTATGATGAGCAGTTCTTC

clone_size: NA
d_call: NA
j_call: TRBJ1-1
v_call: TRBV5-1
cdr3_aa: CASSLWSNTEAFF
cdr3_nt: TGCGCCAGCAGCTTGTGGAGTAACACTGAAGCTTTCTTT

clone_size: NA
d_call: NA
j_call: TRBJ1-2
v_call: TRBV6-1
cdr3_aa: CASSAIDYGYTF
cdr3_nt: TGTGCCAGCAGTGCAATAGACTATGGCTACACCTTC

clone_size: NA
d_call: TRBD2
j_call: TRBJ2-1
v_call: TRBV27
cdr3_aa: CASSTERLAGGLVGSYNEQFF
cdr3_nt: TGTGCCAGCAGTACCGAGAGACTAGCGGGGGGGCTGGTGGGGTCCTACAATGAGCAGTTCTTC

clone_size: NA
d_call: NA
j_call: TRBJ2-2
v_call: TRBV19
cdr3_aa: CASTRGTGELFF
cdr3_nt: TGTGCCAGTACTCGCGGCACCGGGGAGCTGTTTTTT

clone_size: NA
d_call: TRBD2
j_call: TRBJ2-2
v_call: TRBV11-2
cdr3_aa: CASSLELAGDTGELFF
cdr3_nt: TGTGCCAGCAGCTTAGAACTAGCGGGAGACACCGGGGAGCTGTTTTTT

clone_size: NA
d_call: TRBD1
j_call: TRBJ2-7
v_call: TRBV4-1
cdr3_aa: CASSLRTGRVIINEQYF
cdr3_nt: TGCGCCAGCAGCCTACGGACAGGGCGGGTCATTATCAACGAGCAGTACTTC

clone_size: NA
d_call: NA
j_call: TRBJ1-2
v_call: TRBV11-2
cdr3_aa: CASSGSDGYTF
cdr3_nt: TGTGCCAGCAGCGGGAGTGATGGCTACACCTTC

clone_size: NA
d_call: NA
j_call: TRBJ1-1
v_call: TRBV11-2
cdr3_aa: CASSLGGGRVTEAFF
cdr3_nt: TGTGCCAGCAGCTTAGGCGGGGGGCGGGTCACTGAAGCTTTCTTT

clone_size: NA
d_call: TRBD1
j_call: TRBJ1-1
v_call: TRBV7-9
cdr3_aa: CASSSYDRGGTEAFF
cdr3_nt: TGTGCCAGCAGCTCCTACGACAGGGGAGGCACTGAAGCTTTCTTT

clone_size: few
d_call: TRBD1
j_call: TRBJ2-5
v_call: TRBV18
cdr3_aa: CASSMTGGKETQYF
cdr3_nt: TGTGCCAGTTCGATGACAGGGGGGAAAGAGACCCAGTACTTC

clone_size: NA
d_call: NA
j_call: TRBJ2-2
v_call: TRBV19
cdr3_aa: CASSMNSNTGELFF
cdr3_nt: TGTGCCAGTAGTATGAACAGCAACACCGGGGAGCTGTTTTTT

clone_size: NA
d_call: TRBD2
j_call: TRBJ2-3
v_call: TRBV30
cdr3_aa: CAWSPSGVSTDTQYF
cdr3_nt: TGTGCCTGGAGCCCTAGCGGGGTTAGCACAGATACGCAGTATTTT

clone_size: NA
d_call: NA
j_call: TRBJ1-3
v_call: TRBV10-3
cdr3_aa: CAISESWSSSGNTIYF
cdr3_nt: TGTGCCATCAGTGAGTCGTGGAGCAGCTCTGGAAACACCATATATTTT

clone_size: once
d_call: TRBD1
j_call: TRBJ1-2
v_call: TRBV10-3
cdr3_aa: CAISDAGTGSSGHGYTF
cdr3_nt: TGTGCCATCAGTGATGCCGGGACAGGGAGTTCAGGGCATGGCTACACCTTC

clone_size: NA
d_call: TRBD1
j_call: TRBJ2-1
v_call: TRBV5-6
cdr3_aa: CASIRQGGPLNEQFF
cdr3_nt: TGTGCCAGCATCCGACAGGGTGGTCCACTCAATGAGCAGTTCTTC

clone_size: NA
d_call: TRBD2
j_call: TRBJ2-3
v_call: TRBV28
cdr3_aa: CASSFRSSGTPQYF
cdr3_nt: TGTGCCAGCAGTTTTCGGAGTAGCGGGACTCCGCAGTATTTT

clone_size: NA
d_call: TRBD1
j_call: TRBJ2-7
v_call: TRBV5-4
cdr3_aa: CASRSPGGEQYF
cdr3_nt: TGTGCCAGCCGTTCCCCAGGGGGAGAGCAGTACTTC

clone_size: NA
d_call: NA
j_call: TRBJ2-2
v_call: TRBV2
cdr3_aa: CASRRTGETGELFF
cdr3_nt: TGTGCCAGCAGGAGAACGGGAGAAACCGGGGAGCTGTTTTTT

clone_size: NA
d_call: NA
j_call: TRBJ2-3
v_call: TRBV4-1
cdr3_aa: CASSQVIRTSWDTQYF
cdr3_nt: TGCGCCAGCAGCCAAGTAATTAGGACTTCTTGGGATACGCAGTATTTT

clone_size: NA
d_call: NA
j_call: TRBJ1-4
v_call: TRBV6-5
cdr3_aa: CASSYLGPPVGEKLFF
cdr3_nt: TGTGCCAGCAGTTACCTAGGTCCCCCTGTAGGTGAAAAACTGTTTTTT

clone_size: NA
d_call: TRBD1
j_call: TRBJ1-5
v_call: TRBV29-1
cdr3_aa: CSVSTGDGRGPQHF
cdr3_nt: TGCAGCGTTTCGACAGGGGACGGACGGGGGCCCCAGCATTTT

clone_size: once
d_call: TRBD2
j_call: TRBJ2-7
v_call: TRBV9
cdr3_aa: CASSVGTSGYSYEQYF
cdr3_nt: TGTGCCAGCAGCGTAGGGACTAGCGGGTACTCCTACGAGCAGTACTTC